This T cell receptor (beta chain) appears in the sequencing data of a study of blood T cell repertoires in COVID-19. How the authors handled the data: Reference gene primer amplification yielded estimated nucleated cell counts. Method: immunoSEQ multiplex PCR; TCRdb's copy keeps in-frame clones and lacks some. V, J and clone size are taken as reported in that table, and D and trimming were inferred from the DNA itself. The sample carries 30,000 or so clones, about 65% recorded once. Trimming at V came to 5 bases and at J to 5 bases, leaving 7 bases not matched to a gene. Germline V gene lookup returns CDR1 GTSNPN and CDR2 SVGIG (reference sequence). The CDR3 covers 14 residues.

The specimen was peripheral blood. The sequence derives from a human donor in a cohort sampled during active COVID-19. V gene TRBV30 combines with J gene TRBJ1-3; 9 bases fit TRBD1. The CDR3 DNA reads TGTGCCTGGGACGCCGGGACAGGGAGAAACACCATATATTTT. As protein: CAWDAGTGRNTIYF.